This is a list of T cell receptor beta chains from one sample in a study of cytomegalovirus exposure and HLA in healthy donors. TCRdb's table, derived via immunoSEQ multiplex PCR, lists solely in-frame clones and lacks some. Of some 100,000 clones listed, approximately 74% are singletons. Source material: PBMCs. Source of these receptors: a woman between 45 and 65 years old in good health and CMV-seropositive. The CDR3 runs from the conserved cysteine through the conserved F or W. Each record gives: V gene, D gene, J gene, clone size, CDR3 DNA, CDR3 protein. The D gene is left open where the match is weak. Some rows have no size entry. The others give once, few or many, or a class for an expanded clone.

>TRBV4-1|TRBD1|TRBJ1-6|-
TGCGCCAGCAGCCAAGATTTGGGACAGGGAAGCTCCTATAATTCACCCCTCCACTTT
CASSQDLGQGSSYNSPLHF
>TRBV5-4|TRBD1|TRBJ2-5|-
TGTGCCAGCAGGACGGACAGGGGACAAGAGACCCAGTACTTC
CASRTDRGQETQYF
>TRBV30|-|TRBJ1-4|-
TGTGCCGTTGGACTCGGGGTGGGAACTAGTGAAAAACTGTTTTTT
CAVGLGVGTSEKLFF
>TRBV20-1|-|TRBJ2-1|few
TGCAGTGCGGCCGGGACTCAGTTCTTC
CSAAGTQFF
>TRBV7-6|-|TRBJ1-4|-
TGTGCCAGCAGCCTAAGATCGGGGAGTACTAATGAAAAACTGTTTTTT
CASSLRSGSTNEKLFF
>TRBV7-9|TRBD2|TRBJ2-5|-
TGTGCCAGCAGCGCGACTAGCGGGGGGGTAGAGGAGACCCAGTACTTC
CASSATSGGVEETQYF
>TRBV20-1|-|TRBJ2-5|-
TGCAGTGCCCGGACAGAAGAGACCCAGTACTTC
CSARTEETQYF
>TRBV19|-|TRBJ1-2|-
TGTGCCAGTACCCCCCATGGGAGGAGGTATGGCTACACCTTC
CASTPHGRRYGYTF
>TRBV7-8|TRBD2|TRBJ2-3|-
TGTGCCAGCAGCCCCTTAGCGGGGGGGGTTGCAGATACGCAGTATTTT
CASSPLAGGVADTQYF
>TRBV5-4|TRBD2|TRBJ2-3|-
TGTGCCAGCAGTCCGGACGTTGTGGTAGCGGGAGATACGCAGTATTTT
CASSPDVVVAGDTQYF
>TRBV2|TRBD2|TRBJ2-7|-
TGTGCCAGCAGTACCTCTAGCGGGATCGAGCAGTACTTC
CASSTSSGIEQYF
>TRBV5-1|-|TRBJ1-2|-
TGCGCCAGCAGCTCCCCAGGGGTAAGCGGCTACACCTTC
CASSSPGVSGYTF
>TRBV12-5|TRBD2|TRBJ2-5|-
TGTGCTAGTGGTTCCCCCGATTTTTGGCGGGGGGGAGAGACCCAGTACTTC
CASGSPDFWRGGETQYF
>TRBV23-1|-|TRBJ1-1|-
TGCGCCAGCAGTCAATCGAGGAAAGGTTGCGGGAACACTGAAGCTTTCTTT
CASSQSRKGCGNTEAFF
>TRBV18|TRBD1|TRBJ2-7|few
TGTGCCAGTCACGGACAGGGCTCCGAGCAGTACTTC
CASHGQGSEQYF
>TRBV5-6|-|TRBJ1-3|-
TGTGCCAGCAGCTTGACAATATTATCTGGAAACACCATATATTTT
CASSLTILSGNTIYF
>TRBV4-3|TRBD2|TRBJ2-3|-
TGCGCCAGCAGCCAGACCCAACTAGCGACCCTCACAGATACGCAGTATTTT
CASSQTQLATLTDTQYF
>TRBV10-3|TRBD2|TRBJ2-7|-
TGTGCCATCAGTGGGGTTAGCGGGGGGTCGGAGCAGTACTTC
CAISGVSGGSEQYF
>TRBV19|-|TRBJ1-1|-
TGTGCCAGTAGTAGAGAGCGACAGGTAGAGATGAACACTGAAGCTTTCTTT
CASSRERQVEMNTEAFF
>TRBV9|-|TRBJ1-3|once
TGTGCCAGCAGCCCTCAAACAGGGCGCTTCTCTGGAAACACCATATATTTT
CASSPQTGRFSGNTIYF
>TRBV9|TRBD2|TRBJ2-1|few
TGTGCCAGCAGCGGATCCGGGACTAGCGGGGAACACTACAATGAGCAGTTCTTC
CASSGSGTSGEHYNEQFF
>TRBV2|-|TRBJ1-2|-
TGTGCCAGCACCCACGCCCGGGATTCTAACTATGGCTACACCTTC
CASTHARDSNYGYTF
>TRBV6-5|TRBD1|TRBJ1-4|once
TGTGCCAGCAGGTCCGGGACAGCAAGCAATGAAAAACTGTTTTTT
CASRSGTASNEKLFF
>TRBV4-3|TRBD1|TRBJ2-2|few
TGCGCCAGCAGCCAAGATGGGGGACAGGTGAACACCGGGGAGCTGTTTTTT
CASSQDGGQVNTGELFF
>TRBV19|-|TRBJ2-6|-
TGTGCCAGTAGTATCTCTCGGGTGGGTTCTGGGGCCAACGTCCTGACTTTC
CASSISRVGSGANVLTF
>TRBV7-2|TRBD1|TRBJ2-1|-
TGTGCCAGCAGCTTAGTACCTTGGGGCGGGACAGGGGGGAACGAGCAGTTCTTC
CASSLVPWGGTGGNEQFF
>TRBV27|-|TRBJ2-1|-
TGTGCCAGCAGTTTAAGGGGCTACTACAATGAGCAGTTCTTC
CASSLRGYYNEQFF
>TRBV7-6|TRBD1|TRBJ2-1|few
TGTGCCAGCAGCTTAACAGGGGGCTCCTACAATGAGCAGTTCTTC
CASSLTGGSYNEQFF
>TRBV28|-|TRBJ1-4|-
TGTGCCAGCAGTTCAGGCGATGCAACTAATGAAAAACTGTTTTTT
CASSSGDATNEKLFF
>TRBV28|TRBD1|TRBJ1-2|-
TGTGCCAGCAGTTTAGCGAGTCCTTGGACAGGTGGCTACACCTTC
CASSLASPWTGGYTF
>TRBV5-1|-|TRBJ2-7|-
TGCGCCAGCAGCTTAAGCCCAGGGACCTACGAGCAGTACTTC
CASSLSPGTYEQYF
>TRBV7-2|TRBD1|TRBJ1-1|few
TGTGCCAGCAGCTTACAGGGGGATATAATGAACACTGAAGCTTTCTTT
CASSLQGDIMNTEAFF
>TRBV7-8|TRBD1|TRBJ2-7|once
TGTGCCAGCAGCTTATTCGGACAGGGGATATACGAGCAGTACTTC
CASSLFGQGIYEQYF
>TRBV5-6|-|TRBJ2-1|few
TGTGCCAGCAGATCGGGGGTAGGACCTTACAATGAGCAGTTCTTC
CASRSGVGPYNEQFF
>TRBV18|TRBD1|TRBJ2-7|-
TGTGCCAGCTCACTGTACAGGGGAATCTACGAGCAGTACTTC
CASSLYRGIYEQYF
>TRBV4-3|-|TRBJ2-1|-
TGCGCCAGCAGCCAAGACCCCGGAGCACCCTCCTACAATGAGCAGTTCTTC
CASSQDPGAPSYNEQFF
>TRBV7-2|-|TRBJ2-5|-
TGTGCCAGCAGCTTAGCTGAGGCCCAGTACTTC
CASSLAEAQYF
>TRBV6-1|TRBD1|TRBJ2-7|-
TGTGCCAGCAGCAATGGACAGGGAGGTTACTACGAGCAGTACTTC
CASSNGQGGYYEQYF
>TRBV7-2|TRBD2|TRBJ2-7|few
TGTGCCAGCAGCCCCTCTCCAAATAGCGGGGGGTTACCGGGCTTC
CASSPSPNSGGLPGF
>TRBV19|TRBD2|TRBJ2-1|-
TGTGCCAGTAGGGAGGTCGGAGCGGGGGTGGTTTACAATGAGCAGTTCTTC
CASREVGAGVVYNEQFF
>TRBV6-5|-|TRBJ1-5|few
TGTGCCAGCATGGAGGGCCCCGAGGAGCCCCAGCATTTT
CASMEGPEEPQHF
>TRBV4-3|-|TRBJ2-7|-
TGCGCCAGCAGCCCGGAAGGGGTCTGGGATCCCCAAGAGCAGTACTTC
CASSPEGVWDPQEQYF
>TRBV7-2|-|TRBJ1-2|once
TGTGCCAGCAGCGCCCAAGCACAGAACTATGGCTACACCTTC
CASSAQAQNYGYTF
>TRBV5-1|-|TRBJ2-7|-
TGCGCCAGCAGCCCCCGGGACACCCTCTCCTACGAGCAGTACTTC
CASSPRDTLSYEQYF
>TRBV9|TRBD1|TRBJ2-2|-
TGTGCCAGCAGTTACGGACAGGGGGTGAACACCGGGGAGCTGTTTTTT
CASSYGQGVNTGELFF
>TRBV7-2|TRBD2|TRBJ2-3|-
TGTGCCAGCAAGACTTTAGCGGGGGGGCGGGATACGCAGTATTTT
CASKTLAGGRDTQYF
>TRBV6-5|TRBD1|TRBJ1-2|once
TGTGCCAGCAGCCAGACAGGGGTCTATGGCTACACCTTC
CASSQTGVYGYTF
>TRBV9|TRBD1|TRBJ1-2|-
TGTGCCAGCAGCATCGGGACAGGGGAGTATGGCTACACCTTC
CASSIGTGEYGYTF
>TRBV6-1|TRBD1|TRBJ2-7|-
TGTGCCAGCAGTGATACCGACAGGGGTGGGTACGAGCAGTACTTC
CASSDTDRGGYEQYF
>TRBV5-1|-|TRBJ1-6|once
TGCGCCAGCAGCCTCGACCCTCCAGACAGTATCTATAATTCACCCCTCCACTTT
CASSLDPPDSIYNSPLHF
>TRBV12-2|-|TRBJ1-5|-
TGTGCAAGTCGGGAGGGGACAGGGATAAATCAGCCCCAGCATTTT
CASREGTGINQPQHF
>TRBV5-1|TRBD1|TRBJ2-7|-
TGCGCCAGCAGCCGAGCGCTTACTTGGACAGGGGGTTCCTACGAGCAGTACTTC
CASSRALTWTGGSYEQYF
>TRBV28|TRBD1|TRBJ2-1|-
TGTGCCAGCAGTCACCGGGACAGGGGGTACAATGAGCAGTTCTTC
CASSHRDRGYNEQFF